The 10 T cell receptor beta chains below come from one sample, sequenced in a study of OX40 agonist ivuxolimab in advanced cancers. Profiling relied on immunoSEQ multiplex PCR, and the TCRdb table lists in-frame clones only, not all of them. The table lists approximately 74,000 clones, about four fifths of them singletons. The specimen comprised CD4+ or CD8+ T cells sorted from blood, sampled in a trial of the OX40 agonist ivuxolimab. The receptors here all came from an adult with an advanced solid tumor such as melanoma, head and neck, liver or kidney cancer.

CDR3 sequence reads: CASSTPPGDEQYF. In nucleotides, the CDR3 is TGTGCCAGCAGCACACCTCCTGGGGACGAGCAGTACTTC. The chain links TRBV21-1 to TRBJ2-5. The end of the DNA is better explained by TRBJ2-7, so the J call may be wrong. TRBV21-1 is designated a pseudogene. The CDR3 totals 13 residues.

This chain uses TRBV4-1 with TRBJ2-1; unclear D gene. The CDR3 spans 15 residues. V was clipped by 0 bases and J by 13 bases, with 19 bases between them. Germline-derived CDR1 and CDR2 are MGHRA and YSYEKL. The CDR3 DNA follows: TGCGCCAGCAGCCAAGAGTGGGTCGGGCCATACTCCCAGTTCTTC. Translating it yields CASSQEWVGPYSQFF.

The chain has TRBV30 and TRBJ2-7, with TRBD2 matching over 10 bases. V was pared by 1 base and J by 3 bases, with 15 bases of the junction left unmatched. This CDR3 is 18 amino acids long. From germline, CDR1 is GTSNPN and CDR2 SVGIG (reference sequence). The CDR3 loop is CAWSGYLAGVGYNYEQYF. The CDR3 DNA is TGTGCCTGGAGTGGCTACCTAGCGGGAGTTGGGTATAACTACGAGCAGTACTTC.

The CDR3 DNA reads as TGTGCCAGCAGTTATCTTAGGGGTAGGAGCTCCTACGAGCAGTACGTC. Its protein is CASSYLRGRSSYEQYV. This chain joins TRBV6-7 and TRBJ2-7, with a possible D match to TRBD1 (5 bases). TRBV6-7 qualifies as an ORF whose function is uncertain. The germline V and J ends were trimmed by 3 bases and 0 bases, with 15 bases remaining between them. CDR3 length: 16 amino acids.

This clone has a handful of counts. The J gene is TRBJ1-3, the V gene TRBV18, with D possibly being TRBD1 (5 bases). V was trimmed by 2 bases and J by 0 bases, leaving 8 bases between them. CDR3 length: 15 residues. CDR1 KGHSH and CDR2 LQKENI come from the germline V gene. This CDR3 is CASSPETASGNTIYF. The CDR3 region has the DNA TGTGCCAGCTCACCAGAGACAGCCTCTGGAAACACCATATATTTT.

The genes are TRBV7-6 and TRBJ1-2; tentatively, D is TRBD1 (5 bases). The CDR3 runs 12 residues. The germline V gene encodes CDR1 SGHVS and CDR2 FNYEAQ. The V gene lost 2 bases and the J gene lost 8 bases, with 9 bases spanning the gap. DNA of the CDR3: TGTGCCAGCAGCTTAAGGGGTTACGGCTACACCTTC. Translating it yields CASSLRGYGYTF.

V is TRBV7-9 and J is TRBJ1-4; D might be TRBD1 (6 bases). From germline, CDR1 is SEHNR and CDR2 FQNEAQ (reference sequence). This CDR3 has 16 residues. V was cut by 5 bases and J by 0 bases, with 13 bases left in between. The CDR3 region is CASSHGQKPTNEKLFF. The CDR3 DNA is TGTGCCAGCAGCCACGGACAGAAGCCAACTAATGAAAAACTGTTTTTT.

This chain joins TRBV19 and TRBJ1-1; 9 bases align to TRBD1. The CDR3 is 13 residues long. V lost 5 bases to trimming and J lost 5 bases; unmatched junction nucleotides: 3. Germline lookup yields CDR1 LNHDA and CDR2 SQIVND (reference sequence). CDR3 nucleotides: TGTGCCAGTAGTCTTGGACAGGGGACTGAAGCTTTCTTT. It translates to CASSLGQGTEAFF.

The chain recombines TRBV11-1 with TRBJ2-7, with D possibly being TRBD1 (5 bases). CDR3 size: 14 residues. Germline CDR1 SGHAT, CDR2 FQDESV (reference sequence). With 0 bases removed from V and 2 bases from J, the gap between germline ends came to 8 bases. The CDR3 nucleotides read TGTGCCAGCAGCTTAGCACAGACAGCCTACGAGCAGTACGTC. Protein product: CASSLAQTAYEQYV.

The chain recombines TRBV5-4 with TRBJ2-3; D is unresolved. The V gene lost 1 base and the J gene lost 0 bases, with 12 bases spanning the gap. The CDR3 has 16 amino acids. Germline loops: CDR1 SGHNT, CDR2 YYREEE (reference sequence). The CDR3 here is CASSLRHITSTDTQYF. CDR3 sequence (DNA): TGTGCCAGCAGCTTGCGCCACATAACTAGCACAGATACGCAGTATTTT.